This T cell receptor (beta chain) comes out of a study of T cells in Graves' hyperthyroidism and ophthalmopathy. The V gene's germline CDR1 is SGHDN and CDR2 FVKESK. CDR3 length equals 17 residues. The V end was cut by 1 base, the J end by 2 bases, with 15 bases between. Amplification of TCR beta CDR3 regions used RNA as the template. TCR CDR3 underwent first-round RT-PCR with the HTBI primer set. MiXCR was run by TCRdb on the multiplex PCR reads, yielding one entry per CDR3 protein. The repertoire consists of under 500,000 distinct CDR3 sequences, with over 12% occurring once and the leading ten covering 25% to 30%. This clonotype was counted a single time. Exclusion criteria comprised uncontrolled infection, other autoimmune disease, pregnancy or lactation. In making diagnoses, clinical symptoms, serum thyroxine and TRAb, thyroid ultrasound and orbital computed tomography were all used. PBMCs were collected from an approximately 9.3 ml volume of fresh peripheral blood.

The sample consisted of blood. This chain links TRBV14 with TRBJ2-1; D might be TRBD1 (6 bases). This TCR was sampled from a man over 45 with Graves' ophthalmopathy. The CDR3 loop is CASSQGFGTNPYNEQFF. The CDR3 DNA follows: TGTGCCAGCAGCCAAGGATTCGGGACAAACCCCTACAATGAGCAGTTCTTC. Full variable domain (missing parts from reference TRBV14 and TRBJ2-1): EAGVTQFPSHSVIEKGQTVTLRCDPISGHDNLYWYRRVMGKEIKFLLHFVKESKQDESGMPNNRFLAERTGGTYSTLKVQPAELEDSGVYFCASSQGFGTNPYNEQFFGPGTRLTVL.